This T cell receptor (beta chain) was recorded in a study of T cells in localized non-small cell lung cancer (TCRdb year 2020). For context, the study as a whole: The study examined T cell repertoires in 200 to 300 patients with early-stage NSCLC and compared tumors with uninvolved tumor-adjacent lungs. The cohort was made up of under 250 treatment-naive NSCLC patients whose localized lung tumors had been resected. A mean age of 66.3 years was recorded for the NSCLC patients, of whom under 150 were male and 107 were female.

The immunoSEQ Assay was used to sequence TCR beta CDR3 regions from DNA. Under the source paper's analysis protocol: To compute T cell density, TCR beta template counts were normalized to usable DNA, which was estimated by amplifying housekeeping genes. The preseqR package was used to estimate richness by extrapolating to 400,000 templates for PBMC samples and to 120,000 templates for tissue samples. Clonality was calculated as one minus Pielou's evenness. Tissue-enriched TCRs were identified through differential abundance testing performed on productive amino-acid clonotypes, with a minimum total count of 5 and an alpha of 0.1. The Jaccard Index and the Morisita Overlap Index were used to quantify repertoire overlap between compartments. GLIPH clustered TCR beta CDR3s with public tetramer-defined viral CDR3s; viral motifs required at least three viral sequences plus V-gene enrichment. This is the immuneACCESS table as TCRdb keeps it, with only in-frame sequences that have V and J called. A part of the clones is gone; compared with another copy, unresolved V genes explain less than half, and the rest is unexplained. The D gene and trimming were derived from the DNA, and the V and J assignments and clone size from that table. A total of tens of thousands of clones appear in this sample, 70% to 90% of them only once. The ten largest account for approximately 9.4% of the sample.

At diagnosis, tumor, uninvolved tumor-adjacent lung and peripheral blood were collected and then preserved as a mix of FFPE and fresh-frozen material. For TCR repertoire profiling, blood samples were analyzed in the form of peripheral blood mononuclear cells. In its sample, this clone was seen once. The antigen it binds to is not known. No base-level quality is on record; no much larger clone is a single base apart. Points the paper makes about the study in general: Uninvolved tumor-adjacent lung showed the highest T cell clonality, higher than tumor, which suggests more focused antigenic responses in the adjacent lung. Higher T cell density in blood was associated with longer overall survival, whereas higher clonality in adjacent lung was associated with shorter survival. Since the design was exploratory, TCR variables were selected using unadjusted p-values with no false-discovery rate correction. Because multi-region tumor sequencing was not performed, intratumor heterogeneity could not be ruled out. Of the top 100 tumor clones, a median of 57 were detected in paired uninvolved adjacent lung; around 30 were also among that lung's top 100.

CDR1 and CDR2 were assigned from the germline V gene (reference sequence) as SEHNR and FQNEAQ. V loses 5 bases of germline sequence and J loses 1 base, and the interval between the two ends is 9 bases. The cysteine opens and the phenylalanine closes a CDR3 of 13 amino acids. Only the CDR3 DNA is retained, 39 bases long and in frame from the first base. The chain links TRBV7-9 with TRBJ2-7; the D element might be TRBD1 or TRBD2, as each aligns at 6 bases. The sequencing here drew on peripheral blood mononuclear cells, taken before any cancer treatment. The source of this sequence is a woman aged 40-75 years with stage III lung adenocarcinoma. This receptor carries the CDR3 CASSPGASYEQYF. The nucleotides are TGTGCCAGCAGCCCGGGGGCATCCTACGAGCAGTACTTC. Where the CDR3 stops, the reference TRBV7-9 and TRBJ2-7 genes take over; the full variable domain is DTGVSQNPRHKITKRGQNVTFRCDPISEHNRLYWYRQTLGQGPEFLTYFQNEAQLEKSRLLSDRFSAERPKGSFSTLEIQRTEQGDSAMYLCASSPGASYEQYFGPGTRLTVT.